The sequence of this TCR beta chain was determined in a study of blood T cell repertoires in COVID-19 (dated by TCRdb to 2019 to 2021). Study-wide context: Collaborator samples came from the United States, Italy and Spain and covered acute and convalescent phases of COVID-19. The prospective study material was composed of cDNA or gDNA derived from T cells, B-cell-depleted T cells, or PBMCs. Where available, HLA class I and class II types were obtained from metadata supplied by the sample provider rather than from assay-based typing. Subjects who had been exposed to COVID-19, were actively infected with it, or had recovered from it provided the deeply sampled blood TCRbeta repertoires that made up the dataset. The samples were drawn from two sources: the first 160 participants of the ongoing ImmuneRACE study, and 1,000 to 1,500 subjects contributed by 6 global collaborators. Sample metadata almost always included a de-identified subject ID, COVID-19 status, age in years and sex. A freely available public database, intended as a resource for researchers studying the immune response to SARS-CoV-2, is where the repertoires were released. General study outcomes and caveats: The amount of clinical and demographic metadata varied by source and participant and was provided uncurated.

As regards this clone: What this receptor recognizes is not known. The record has no base qualities; no much larger clone is one base away.

The collaborating institutions used their own protocols to collect whole blood in K2EDTA tubes. Collaborator samples were shipped for TCRbeta analysis as frozen whole blood, isolated PBMCs, or DNA extracted from either sample type. The immunoSEQ Assay, a bias-controlled multiplex PCR, was used to amplify TCRbeta CDR3 regions from genomic DNA. On the authors' methods: Within the assay, amplification of reference gene primers was used to estimate how many nucleated cells each sample contained. Sequence reads were collapsed and filtered to measure the absolute abundance of every unique TCRbeta CDR3 rearrangement. For each sample, productive Simpson clonality was calculated as the square root of Simpson's diversity index across productive rearrangements. TCRdb carries this immuneACCESS record with in-frame sequences only. Its versions omit some clonotypes, under half of them owing to an unresolved V gene in the studies checked, with the rest unexplained. V and J calls and clone size follow that table, whereas D and trimming were derived from the DNA. The sample table holds some 320,000 clones, of which 65% to 90% were seen once. The ten largest account for 6% to 9% of the sample.

Material for sequencing was peripheral blood. This sequence originates from a human donor in a cohort sampled during active COVID-19.

CDR3 protein: CASSLLGAIYGYTF. The nucleotide sequence is given as TGCGCCAGCAGCTTGTTAGGGGCTATCTATGGCTACACCTTC. The chain is made from TRBV5-1 and TRBJ1-2; matching of 5 bases hints at TRBD1 as the D gene. V loses 1 base, J loses 4 bases, and the germline ends lie 11 bases apart. The CDR3 holds 14 amino acids from the cysteine to the phenylalanine. The DNA shown is the 42-base CDR3, in frame from base 1. CDR1 and CDR2 are drawn from the germline V gene: SGHRS, YFSETQ.